A selection of T cell receptor beta chains follows, all from one sample in a study of blood T cell repertoires in COVID-19. Data came from immunoSEQ multiplex PCR; TCRdb stores just in-frame clones and leaves some out. This sample carries 190,000 or so clones, around 87% of them seen once, and the ten largest clones take around 2.6%. The sequenced sample consisted of peripheral blood. The receptors derive from a man aged 40-49 years with active or convalescent COVID-19. Each CDR3 is given with its conserved first and last residue. A D gene is named only where the DNA matches it firmly. Size is omitted from some rows. Given values are once, few, many or a class for expanded clones.

DNA: TGTGCCAGCAGACAGGCGGTGGGCAGCGGGGGCGGAGGAGAGACCCAGTACTTC
CDR3: CASRQAVGSGGGGETQYF
J: TRBJ2-5
V: TRBV2
D: TRBD2
size: .

DNA: TGTGCCAGCAGCCCAGGCCCGGGATCGCAGTTCTTC
CDR3: CASSPGPGSQFF
J: TRBJ2-1
V: TRBV11-3
D: .
size: few

DNA: TGTGCCAGCAGCCCCGGGACTTGGGGTGAGCAGTTCTTC
CDR3: CASSPGTWGEQFF
J: TRBJ2-1
V: TRBV11-2
D: .
size: .

DNA: TGTGCCAGTGCCGGGACAGCGAACTATGGCTACACCTTC
CDR3: CASAGTANYGYTF
J: TRBJ1-2
V: TRBV9
D: TRBD1
size: .

DNA: TGTGCCACGTCCGGGACAGGGCCAAATCAGCCCCAGCATTTT
CDR3: CATSGTGPNQPQHF
J: TRBJ1-5
V: TRBV28
D: TRBD1
size: .

DNA: TGTGCCAGCAGCCCAACGTTACAGCGGTCTGGAAACACCATATATTTT
CDR3: CASSPTLQRSGNTIYF
J: TRBJ1-3
V: TRBV9
D: .
size: .

DNA: TGTGCTAGTGGGCTGACAGGCGCCGTGAATTCACCCCTCCACTTT
CDR3: CASGLTGAVNSPLHF
J: TRBJ1-6
V: TRBV12-5
D: .
size: once

DNA: TGCAGCGTTGAAGATCGGGGGGGAACTCTTTCGTTCTTC
CDR3: CSVEDRGGTLSFF
J: TRBJ2-1
V: TRBV29-1
D: TRBD2
size: .

DNA: TGTGCCTGGAGTGTAATCCCTTACTATGGCTACACCTTC
CDR3: CAWSVIPYYGYTF
J: TRBJ1-2
V: TRBV30
D: .
size: .

DNA: TGTGCCAGCAAGGGGGGGTCGGGCGGCTACACCTTC
CDR3: CASKGGSGGYTF
J: TRBJ1-2
V: TRBV11-2
D: .
size: .

DNA: TGCGCCAGCAGCTTGGGTCAGGGGACTAATTCACCCCTCCACTTT
CDR3: CASSLGQGTNSPLHF
J: TRBJ1-6
V: TRBV5-1
D: .
size: .

DNA: TGTGCCAGCAGCGTAGATAGTGGGAGCTCTGGAAACACCATATATTTT
CDR3: CASSVDSGSSGNTIYF
J: TRBJ1-3
V: TRBV9
D: .
size: once

DNA: TGTGCCTGTAAGACCACCACTAGCGGGGGCGAGCAGTACTTC
CDR3: CACKTTTSGGEQYF
J: TRBJ2-7
V: TRBV30
D: TRBD2
size: .

DNA: TGCGCCAGCAGCCATGGCCAAGACAGATACGAGCAGTACTTC
CDR3: CASSHGQDRYEQYF
J: TRBJ2-7
V: TRBV4-3
D: .
size: .

DNA: TGTGCCAGCTCACCATCAATTTCCAGGACAGGGGGCTTGAATGGCTACACCTTC
CDR3: CASSPSISRTGGLNGYTF
J: TRBJ1-2
V: TRBV18
D: TRBD1
size: .

DNA: TGTGCCAGCAGTGAACCCCCTCGCAGCTCCTATAATTCACCCCTCCACTTT
CDR3: CASSEPPRSSYNSPLHF
J: TRBJ1-6
V: TRBV6-1
D: .
size: .

DNA: TGTGCCAGCTCACCACAGGGGGTATCCGGGGAGCTGTTTTTT
CDR3: CASSPQGVSGELFF
J: TRBJ2-2
V: TRBV18
D: .
size: .

DNA: TGTGCCAGCAGGACTAGCGGGGCCTACACCGGGGAGCTGTTTTTT
CDR3: CASRTSGAYTGELFF
J: TRBJ2-2
V: TRBV21-1
D: .
size: .

DNA: TGTGCCAGCAGTCCGGGGAGGGGCCTGAACACTGAAGCTTTCTTT
CDR3: CASSPGRGLNTEAFF
J: TRBJ1-1
V: TRBV2
D: .
size: .

DNA: TGCAGCGTCTATTCCGGGACTGAATATGGCTACACCTTC
CDR3: CSVYSGTEYGYTF
J: TRBJ1-2
V: TRBV29-1
D: .
size: once

DNA: TGTGCCAGCAGTGACTCTGGGACAGGGTATCGAGGCTACACCTTC
CDR3: CASSDSGTGYRGYTF
J: TRBJ1-2
V: TRBV6-4
D: TRBD1
size: many